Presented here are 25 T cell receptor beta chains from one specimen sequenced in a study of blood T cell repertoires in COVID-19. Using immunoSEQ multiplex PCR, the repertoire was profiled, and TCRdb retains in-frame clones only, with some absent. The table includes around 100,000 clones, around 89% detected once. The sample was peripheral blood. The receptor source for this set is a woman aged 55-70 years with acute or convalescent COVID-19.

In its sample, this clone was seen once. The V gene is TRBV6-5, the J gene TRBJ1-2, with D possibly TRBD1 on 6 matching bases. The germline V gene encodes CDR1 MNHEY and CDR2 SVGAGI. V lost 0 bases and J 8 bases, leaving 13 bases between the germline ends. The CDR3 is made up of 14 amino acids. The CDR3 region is CASSYSSSGDGYTF. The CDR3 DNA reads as TGTGCCAGCAGTTACTCAAGCTCAGGGGACGGCTACACCTTC.

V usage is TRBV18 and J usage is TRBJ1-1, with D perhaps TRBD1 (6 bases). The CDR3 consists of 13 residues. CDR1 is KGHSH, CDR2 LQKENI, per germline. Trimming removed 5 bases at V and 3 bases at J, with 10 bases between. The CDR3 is CASSTGQDTEAFF. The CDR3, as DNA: TGTGCCAGCTCAACAGGGCAGGACACTGAAGCTTTCTTT.

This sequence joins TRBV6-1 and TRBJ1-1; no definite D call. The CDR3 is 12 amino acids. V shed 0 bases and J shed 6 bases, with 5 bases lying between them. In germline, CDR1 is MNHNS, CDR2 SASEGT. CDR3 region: CASSEAGAEAFF. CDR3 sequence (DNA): TGTGCCAGCAGTGAAGCGGGAGCTGAAGCTTTCTTT.

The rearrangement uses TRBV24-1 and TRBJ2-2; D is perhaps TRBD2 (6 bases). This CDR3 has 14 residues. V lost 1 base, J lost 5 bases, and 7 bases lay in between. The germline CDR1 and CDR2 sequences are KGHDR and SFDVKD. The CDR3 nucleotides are TGTGCCACCAGTGATTTAAGCGGGACCGGGGAGCTGTTTTTT. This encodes CATSDLSGTGELFF.

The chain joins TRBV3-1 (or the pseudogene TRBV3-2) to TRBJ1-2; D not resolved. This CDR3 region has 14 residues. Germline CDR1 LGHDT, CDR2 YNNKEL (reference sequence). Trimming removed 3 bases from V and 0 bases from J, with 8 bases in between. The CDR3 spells CASSQGRSNYGYTF. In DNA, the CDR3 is TGTGCCAGCAGCCAGGGCCGATCTAACTATGGCTACACCTTC.

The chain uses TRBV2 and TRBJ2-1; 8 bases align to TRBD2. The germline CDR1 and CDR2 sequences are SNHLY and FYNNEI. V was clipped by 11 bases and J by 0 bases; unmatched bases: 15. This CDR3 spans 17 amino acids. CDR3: CAASGTRMVSSYNEQFF. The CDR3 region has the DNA TGTGCCGCCAGCGGGACTAGAATGGTTAGCTCCTACAATGAGCAGTTCTTC.

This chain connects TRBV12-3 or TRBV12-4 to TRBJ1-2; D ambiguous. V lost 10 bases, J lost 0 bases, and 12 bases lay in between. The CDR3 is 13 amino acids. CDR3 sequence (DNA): TGTGCCACCGACACCATTCCTAACTATGGCTACACCTTC. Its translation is CATDTIPNYGYTF.

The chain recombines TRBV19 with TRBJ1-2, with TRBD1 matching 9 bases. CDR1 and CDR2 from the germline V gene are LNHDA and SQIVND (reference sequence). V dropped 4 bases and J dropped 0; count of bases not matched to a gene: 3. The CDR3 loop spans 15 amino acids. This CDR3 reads CASSTGQGANYGYTF. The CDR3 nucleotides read TGTGCCAGTAGTACGGGACAGGGTGCTAACTATGGCTACACCTTC.

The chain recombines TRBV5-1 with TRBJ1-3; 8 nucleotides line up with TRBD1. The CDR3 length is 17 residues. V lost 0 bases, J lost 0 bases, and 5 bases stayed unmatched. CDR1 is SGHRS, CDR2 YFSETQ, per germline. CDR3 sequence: CASSLAPQGASGNTIYF. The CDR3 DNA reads TGCGCCAGCAGCTTGGCACCTCAGGGGGCCTCTGGAAACACCATATATTTT.

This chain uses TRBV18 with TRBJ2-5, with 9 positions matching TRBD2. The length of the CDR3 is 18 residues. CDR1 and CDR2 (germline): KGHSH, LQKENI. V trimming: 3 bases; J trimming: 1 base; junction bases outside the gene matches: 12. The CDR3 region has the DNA TGTGCCAGCTCACCTCGGTGGACTAGCGCGAACCCCCAAGAGACCCAGTACTTC. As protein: CASSPRWTSANPQETQYF.

The chain's CDR3 is CASSFRPGTGTGANWPQHF. CDR3 bases: TGCGCCAGCAGTTTCCGTCCCGGGACAGGTACGGGGGCGAACTGGCCCCAGCATTTT. The chain combines TRBV10-1 with TRBJ1-5; TRBD1 aligns across 8 bases. This CDR3 comprises 19 residues. The germline gives CDR1 WNHNN, CDR2 SYGVQD (reference sequence). J lost 9 bases, V lost 5 bases, and 24 bases had no gene match.

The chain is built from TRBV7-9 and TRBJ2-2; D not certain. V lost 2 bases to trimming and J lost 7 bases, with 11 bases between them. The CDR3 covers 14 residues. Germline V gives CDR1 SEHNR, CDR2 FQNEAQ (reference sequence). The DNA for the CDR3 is TGTGCCAGCAGCTTACTATTCGGCGGCGGGGAGCTGTTTTTT. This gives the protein CASSLLFGGGELFF.

In DNA, the CDR3 is TGCAGCGTTGGGACTAGCGTCAATGAGCAGTTCTTC. This encodes CSVGTSVNEQFF. The chain has TRBV29-1 and TRBJ2-1, with TRBD2 matching 9 bases. CDR3 length: 12 amino acids. V shed 4 bases and J 6 bases; nucleotides not matched to a gene: 1. Germline-derived CDR1 and CDR2 are SQVTM and ANQGSEA.

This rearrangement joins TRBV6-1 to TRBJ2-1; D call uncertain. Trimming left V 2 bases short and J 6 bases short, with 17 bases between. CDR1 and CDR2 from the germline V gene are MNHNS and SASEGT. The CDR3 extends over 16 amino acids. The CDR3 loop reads CASSESPAGYRNEQFF. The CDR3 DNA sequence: TGTGCCAGCAGTGAATCCCCTGCAGGTTATCGCAATGAGCAGTTCTTC.

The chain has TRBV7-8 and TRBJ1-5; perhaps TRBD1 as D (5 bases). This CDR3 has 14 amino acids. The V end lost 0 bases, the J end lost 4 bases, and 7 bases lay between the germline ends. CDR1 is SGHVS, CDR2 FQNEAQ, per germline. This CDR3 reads CASSLAGGNQPQHF. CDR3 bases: TGTGCCAGCAGCTTAGCGGGGGGGAATCAGCCCCAGCATTTT.

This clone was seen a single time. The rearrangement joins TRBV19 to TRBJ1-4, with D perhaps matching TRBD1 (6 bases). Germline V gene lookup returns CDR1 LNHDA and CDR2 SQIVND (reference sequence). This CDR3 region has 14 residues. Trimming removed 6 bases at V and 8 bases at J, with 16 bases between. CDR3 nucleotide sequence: TGTGCCAGTAGAGGGGGGGCGCCTGGGGAAAAACTGTTTTTT. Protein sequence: CASRGGAPGEKLFF.

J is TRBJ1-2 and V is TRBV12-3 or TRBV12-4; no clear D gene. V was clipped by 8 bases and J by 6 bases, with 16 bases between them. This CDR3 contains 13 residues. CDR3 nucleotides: TGTGCCAGCCGACCCCGAGGTACGGATGGCTACACCTTC. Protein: CASRPRGTDGYTF.

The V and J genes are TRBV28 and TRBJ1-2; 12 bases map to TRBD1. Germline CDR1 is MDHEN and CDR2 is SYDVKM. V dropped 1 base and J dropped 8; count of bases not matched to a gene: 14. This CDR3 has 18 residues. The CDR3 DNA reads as TGTGCCAGCAGTTTATTCGCGGGACAGGGGGCTTTAGGAGGCGGCTACACCTTC. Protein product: CASSLFAGQGALGGGYTF.

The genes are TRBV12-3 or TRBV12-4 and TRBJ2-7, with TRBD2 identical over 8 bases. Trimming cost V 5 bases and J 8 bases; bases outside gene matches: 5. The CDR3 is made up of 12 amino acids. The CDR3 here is CASSPGGGQQYF. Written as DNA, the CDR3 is TGTGCCAGCAGTCCCGGGGGGGGGCAGCAGTACTTC.

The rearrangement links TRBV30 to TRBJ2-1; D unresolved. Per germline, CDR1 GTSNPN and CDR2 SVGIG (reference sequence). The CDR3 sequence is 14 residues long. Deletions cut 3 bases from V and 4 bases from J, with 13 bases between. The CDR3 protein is CAWSVPGVYNEQFF. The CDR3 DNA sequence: TGTGCCTGGAGCGTCCCAGGTGTATACAATGAGCAGTTCTTC.

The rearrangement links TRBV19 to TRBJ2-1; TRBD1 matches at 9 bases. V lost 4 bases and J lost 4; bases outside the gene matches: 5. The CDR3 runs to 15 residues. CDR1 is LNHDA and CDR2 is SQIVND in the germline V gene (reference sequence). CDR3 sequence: CASSRQGEDYNEQFF. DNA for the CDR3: TGTGCCAGTAGTAGACAGGGGGAGGATTACAATGAGCAGTTCTTC.

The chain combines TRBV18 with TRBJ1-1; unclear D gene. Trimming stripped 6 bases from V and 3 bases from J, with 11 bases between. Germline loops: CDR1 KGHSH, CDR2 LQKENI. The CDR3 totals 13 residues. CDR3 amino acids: CASSPGRDTEAFF. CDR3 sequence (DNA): TGTGCCAGCTCCCCAGGTCGAGACACTGAAGCTTTCTTT.

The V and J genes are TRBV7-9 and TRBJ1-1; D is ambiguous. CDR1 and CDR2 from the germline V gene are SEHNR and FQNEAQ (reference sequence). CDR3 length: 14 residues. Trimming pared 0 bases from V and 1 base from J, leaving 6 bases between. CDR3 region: CASSLAPRNTEAFF. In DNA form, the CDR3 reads TGTGCCAGCAGCTTAGCGCCCAGGAACACTGAAGCTTTCTTT.

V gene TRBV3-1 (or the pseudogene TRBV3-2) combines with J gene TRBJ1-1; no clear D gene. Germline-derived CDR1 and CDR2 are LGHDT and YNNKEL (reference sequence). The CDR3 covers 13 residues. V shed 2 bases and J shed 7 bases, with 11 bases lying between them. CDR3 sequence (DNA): TGTGCCAGCAGCCAACTCTCAGAAAGTGAAGCTTTCTTT. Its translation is CASSQLSESEAFF.

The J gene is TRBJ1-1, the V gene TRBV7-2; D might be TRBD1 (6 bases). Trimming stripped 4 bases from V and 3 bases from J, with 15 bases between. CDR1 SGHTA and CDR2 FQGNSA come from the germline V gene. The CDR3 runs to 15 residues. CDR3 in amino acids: CASSSPTGIHTEAFF. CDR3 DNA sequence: TGTGCCAGCAGCTCCCCCACAGGGATACACACTGAAGCTTTCTTT. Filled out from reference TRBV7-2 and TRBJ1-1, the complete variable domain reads GAGVSQSPSNKVTEKGKDVELRCDPISGHTALYWYRQSLGQGLEFLIYFQGNSAPDKSGLPSDRFSAERTGGSVSTLTIQRTQQEDSAVYLCASSSPTGIHTEAFFGQGTRLTVV.